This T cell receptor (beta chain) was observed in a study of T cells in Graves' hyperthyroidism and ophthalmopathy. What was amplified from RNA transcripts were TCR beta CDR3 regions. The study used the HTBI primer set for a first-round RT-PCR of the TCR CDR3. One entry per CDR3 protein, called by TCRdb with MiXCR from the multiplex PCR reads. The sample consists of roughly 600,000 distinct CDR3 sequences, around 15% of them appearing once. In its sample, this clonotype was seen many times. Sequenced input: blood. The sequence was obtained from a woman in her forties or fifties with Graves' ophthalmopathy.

The CDR3 coding sequence is TGCAGTGCGGGCAGGGTCTACGAGCAGTACTTC. Protein: CSAGRVYEQYF. V usage is TRBV20-1 and J usage is TRBJ2-7, with a weak D call TRBD1 (5 bases). This CDR3 comprises 11 residues. V was pared by 6 bases and J by 3 bases, with 9 bases between. Looked up from germline, CDR1 is DFQATT and CDR2 is SNEGSKA (reference sequence).